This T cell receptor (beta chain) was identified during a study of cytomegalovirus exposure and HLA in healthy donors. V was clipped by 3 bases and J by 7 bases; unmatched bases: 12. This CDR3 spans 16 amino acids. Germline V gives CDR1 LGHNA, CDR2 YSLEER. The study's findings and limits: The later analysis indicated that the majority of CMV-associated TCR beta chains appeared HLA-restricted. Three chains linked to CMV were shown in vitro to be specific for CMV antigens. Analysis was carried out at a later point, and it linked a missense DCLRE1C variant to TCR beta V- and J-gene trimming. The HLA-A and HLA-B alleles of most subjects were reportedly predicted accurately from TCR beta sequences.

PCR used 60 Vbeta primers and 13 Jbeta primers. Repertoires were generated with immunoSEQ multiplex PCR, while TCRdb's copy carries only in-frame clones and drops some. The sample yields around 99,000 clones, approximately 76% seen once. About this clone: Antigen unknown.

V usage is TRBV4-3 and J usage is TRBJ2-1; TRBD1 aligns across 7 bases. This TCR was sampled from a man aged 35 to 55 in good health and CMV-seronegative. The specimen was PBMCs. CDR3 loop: CASSQRTGDPGNEQFF. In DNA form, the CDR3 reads TGCGCCAGCAGCCAGCGTACAGGGGACCCGGGGAATGAGCAGTTCTTC.